Listed here are 6 T cell receptor beta chains from one sample, sequenced in a study of blood T cell repertoires in COVID-19. The assay was immunoSEQ multiplex PCR, and TCRdb's table has in-frame clones only and misses some. This repertoire shows under 500,000 clones, 80% to 90% found once; its top ten account for roughly 4%. The sequenced sample consisted of peripheral blood. Every receptor here comes from a woman in her twenties or thirties with acute or convalescent COVID-19.

The chain combines TRBV27 with TRBJ2-7; TRBD1 aligns across 8 bases. CDR1 and CDR2 from the germline V gene are MNHEY and SMNVEV (reference sequence). The CDR3 has 14 residues. Trimming took 3 bases from V and 4 from J; bases not matched to a gene: 5. The CDR3 loop reads CASSLGTGFYEQYF. The CDR3 DNA follows: TGTGCCAGCAGTTTGGGGACAGGCTTTTACGAGCAGTACTTC.

The rearrangement links TRBV9 to TRBJ2-1; a weak D match, TRBD2 (6 bases). CDR1 and CDR2 from the germline V gene are SGDLS and YYNGEE. The V end lost 3 bases, the J end lost 7 bases, and 17 bases lay between the germline ends. This CDR3 comprises 15 residues. CDR3 nucleotides: TGTGCCAGCAGCGCCCGGGACTTGCCTTGGAATGAGCAGTTCTTC. Amino acids: CASSARDLPWNEQFF.

CDR3 residues: CASMGGGNTIYF. The DNA of the CDR3 is TGTGCCAGCATGGGGGGTGGAAACACCATATATTTT. The chain recombines TRBV12-3 or TRBV12-4 with TRBJ1-3; D may be TRBD1 (5 bases). The CDR3 length is 12 residues. V lost 7 bases and J 3 bases, leaving 7 bases between the germline ends.

This sequence joins TRBV5-1 and TRBJ2-1, with 10 positions matching TRBD2. The CDR3 has 15 residues. With V trimmed by 2 bases and J by 6 bases, 5 bases remained unmatched. The germline V gene has CDR1 SGHRS and CDR2 YFSETQ. CDR3 amino acids: CASSLSGGASNEQFF. CDR3 nucleotides: TGCGCCAGCAGCTTAAGCGGGGGGGCGTCCAATGAGCAGTTCTTC.

V and J are TRBV11-2 and TRBJ2-2, with D maybe TRBD2 (5 bases). The germline V gene encodes CDR1 SGHAT and CDR2 FQNNGV. The CDR3 loop spans 17 amino acids. The germline V and J ends were trimmed by 4 bases and 3 bases, with 18 bases remaining between them. The CDR3 spells CASSSEAGGPHTGELFF. In DNA, the CDR3 is TGTGCCAGCAGCTCCGAGGCTGGCGGGCCTCACACCGGGGAGCTGTTTTTT.

The V gene is TRBV12-5, the J gene TRBJ1-2, with 7 bases matching TRBD1. The V segment lost 2 bases and the J segment 5 bases; nucleotides outside the gene matches: 8. Germline-derived CDR1 and CDR2 are LGHNT and FRNRAP. CDR3 length: 15 residues. CDR3 region: CASGLPQGRGYGYTF. The CDR3 DNA follows: TGTGCTAGTGGTTTGCCACAGGGGCGGGGATATGGCTACACCTTC.